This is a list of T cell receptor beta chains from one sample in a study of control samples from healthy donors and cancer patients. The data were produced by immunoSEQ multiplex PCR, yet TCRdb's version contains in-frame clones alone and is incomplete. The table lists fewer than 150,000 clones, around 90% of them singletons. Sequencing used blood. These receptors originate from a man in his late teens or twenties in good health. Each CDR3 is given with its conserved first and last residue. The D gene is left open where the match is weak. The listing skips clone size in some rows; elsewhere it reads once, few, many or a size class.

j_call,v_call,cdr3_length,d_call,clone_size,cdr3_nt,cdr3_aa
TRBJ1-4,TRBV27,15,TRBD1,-,TGTGCCAGCAGTCCCTGGGGACAGTCTAATGAAAAACTGTTTTTT,CASSPWGQSNEKLFF
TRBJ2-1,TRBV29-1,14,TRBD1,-,TGCAGCACTCGCCGACAGGGGGGATGGAATGAGCAGTTCTTC,CSTRRQGGWNEQFF
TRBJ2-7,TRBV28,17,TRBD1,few,TGTGCCAGCAGTTTGGGGGGGACAGGGTTGAACTCCTACGAGCAGTACTTC,CASSLGGTGLNSYEQYF
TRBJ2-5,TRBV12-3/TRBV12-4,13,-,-,TGTGCCAGCAGCCATGACAGACAAGAGACCCAGTACTTC,CASSHDRQETQYF
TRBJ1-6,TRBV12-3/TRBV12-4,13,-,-,TGTGCCAGCAGCCCCCACGTAGATTCACCCCTCCACTTT,CASSPHVDSPLHF
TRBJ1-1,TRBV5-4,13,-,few,TGTGCCAGCAGCTTGGACGTGAACACTGAAGCTTTCTTT,CASSLDVNTEAFF
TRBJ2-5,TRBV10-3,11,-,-,TGTGCCATCAGTGACTCGGAGACCCAGTACTTC,CAISDSETQYF
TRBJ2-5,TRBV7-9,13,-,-,TGTGCCAGCAGCTTCAGCATTCATGAGACCCAGTACTTC,CASSFSIHETQYF
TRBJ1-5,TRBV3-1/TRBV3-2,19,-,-,TGTGCCAGCAGCCAAGCGGAGACAGGCGACATTCGGGGGGATCAGCCCCAGCATTTT,CASSQAETGDIRGDQPQHF
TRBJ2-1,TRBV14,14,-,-,TGTGCCAGCAGCGGATATTACTCCTACAATGAGCAGTTCTTC,CASSGYYSYNEQFF
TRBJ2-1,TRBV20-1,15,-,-,TGCAGTGCTAGTGCTGGGTTTGAGAAGGGCGATGAGCAGTTCTTC,CSASAGFEKGDEQFF
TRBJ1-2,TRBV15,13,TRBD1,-,TGTGCCACCAGCAGAGGGACAGGGGGTGGCTACACCTTC,CATSRGTGGGYTF
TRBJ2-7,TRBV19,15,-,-,TGTGCCAGTAGTGCGGCGACGGGTAGCTCCTACGAGCAGTACTTC,CASSAATGSSYEQYF